Listed here are 3 T cell receptor beta chains from one sample, sequenced in a study of cytomegalovirus exposure and HLA in healthy donors. Primers included in the PCR were 60 Vbeta and 13 Jbeta primers. Produced via immunoSEQ multiplex PCR; TCRdb's table is partial and in-frame only. The profile covers 150,000 to 160,000 clones, with under 80% appearing a single time and about 2.1% taken by the ten largest. Sequencing was done on a sample of PBMCs. The source is a man in his thirties or forties in good health and CMV-seronegative.

CDR3 bases: TGTGCCAGCCATGAAACAGGGAGCTCTGGAAACACCATATATTTT. Translating gives CASHETGSSGNTIYF. The V call is TRBV7-9, the J call TRBJ1-3, with D perhaps TRBD1 (6 bases). Germline V lookup: CDR1 SEHNR, CDR2 FQNEAQ (reference sequence). The CDR3 length is 15 residues. Trimming stripped 8 bases from V and 0 bases from J, with 14 bases between.

To note about this clone: A read error may produce the germline difference seen at one junction end. This chain uses TRBV6-5 with TRBJ1-2, with 7 bases aligning to TRBD1. The CDR3 sequence is 12 residues long. The germline CDR1 and CDR2 sequences are MNHEY and SVGAGI. CDR3 DNA: TGTGCCAGCAGGAGACAGGGAAATGGCTACCCCTTC. It encodes CASRRQGNGYPF.

This clone has just a few counts. The chain joins TRBV5-1 to TRBJ1-4, with D perhaps matching TRBD1 (6 bases). Germline values: CDR1 SGHRS, CDR2 YFSETQ. Trimming took 2 bases from V and 4 from J, leaving 21 bases between them. This CDR3 comprises 18 residues. The CDR3 loop is CASSFGGAVLGNNEKLFF. In nucleotides, the CDR3 is TGCGCCAGCAGCTTCGGGGGGGCGGTTCTCGGAAATAATGAAAAACTGTTTTTT.